This TCR beta chain was retrieved from a study of T-cell memory formation after mild COVID-19. V lost 3 bases to trimming and J lost 0 bases, with 10 bases between them. The CDR3 sequence is 15 residues long. Germline values: CDR1 KGHSH, CDR2 LQKENI. A few counts support this clonotype. TCRdb re-derived calls from the 5' RACE reads in MiXCR, one entry per CDR3 protein. The table records 300,000 to 400,000 distinct CDR3 sequences, 13% of them present only once. The V and J genes are TRBV18 and TRBJ2-3; D unresolved. Sequencing was done on a sample of PBMCs or a T cell subset sorted from them (not recorded which). The clonotype comes from a man between 18 and 35 years old who had mild COVID-19 (a few samples of this study predate the infection). Cell type and time point are not known. DNA of the CDR3: TGTGCCAGCTCACCTGGGATTCCTAGCACAGATACGCAGTATTTT. Translated, it gives CASSPGIPSTDTQYF.